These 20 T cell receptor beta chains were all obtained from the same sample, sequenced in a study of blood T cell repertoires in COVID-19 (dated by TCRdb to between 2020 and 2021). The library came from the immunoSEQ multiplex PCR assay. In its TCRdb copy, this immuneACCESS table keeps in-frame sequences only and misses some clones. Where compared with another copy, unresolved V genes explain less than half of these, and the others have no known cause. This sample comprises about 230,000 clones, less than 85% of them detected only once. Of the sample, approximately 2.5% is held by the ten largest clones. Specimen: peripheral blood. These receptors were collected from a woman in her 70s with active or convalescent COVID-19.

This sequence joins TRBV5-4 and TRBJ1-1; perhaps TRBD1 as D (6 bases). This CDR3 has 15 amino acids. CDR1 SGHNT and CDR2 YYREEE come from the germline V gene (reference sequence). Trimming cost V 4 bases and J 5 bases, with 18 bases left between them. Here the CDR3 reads CASSPQPRGSTEAFF. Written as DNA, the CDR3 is TGTGCCAGCAGCCCACAACCCAGGGGTTCAACTGAAGCTTTCTTT.

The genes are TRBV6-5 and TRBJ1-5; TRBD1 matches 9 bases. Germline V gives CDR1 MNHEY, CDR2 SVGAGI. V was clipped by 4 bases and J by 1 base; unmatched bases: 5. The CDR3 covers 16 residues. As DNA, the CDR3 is TGTGCCAGCAGTTCCTCAGACAGGGGGAGCAATCAGCCCCAGCATTTT. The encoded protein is CASSSSDRGSNQPQHF.

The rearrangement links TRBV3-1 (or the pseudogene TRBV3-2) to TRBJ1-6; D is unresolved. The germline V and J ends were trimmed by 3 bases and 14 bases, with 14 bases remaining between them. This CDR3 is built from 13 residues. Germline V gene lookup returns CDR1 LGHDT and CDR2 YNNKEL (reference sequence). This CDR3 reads CASSHRGVLALHF. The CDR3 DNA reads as TGTGCCAGCAGCCACCGCGGCGTTCTGGCCCTCCACTTT.

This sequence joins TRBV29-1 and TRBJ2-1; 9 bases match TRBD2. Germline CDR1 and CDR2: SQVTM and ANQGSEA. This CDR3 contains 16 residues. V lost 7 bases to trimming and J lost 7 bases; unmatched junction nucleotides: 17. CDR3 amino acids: CSASSLAGVVGNEQFF. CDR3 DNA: TGCAGCGCAAGCTCTTTAGCGGGAGTTGTGGGGAATGAGCAGTTCTTC.

The CDR3 DNA reads as TGCAGCGTTGAACGACAGCTGAACACTGAAGCTTTCTTT. It is translated as CSVERQLNTEAFF. The gene calls are TRBV29-1 and TRBJ1-1, with D possibly TRBD1 on 5 matching bases. Per germline, CDR1 SQVTM and CDR2 ANQGSEA. The CDR3 runs 13 residues. The V and J ends lost 2 bases and 0 bases respectively, with 7 bases between them.

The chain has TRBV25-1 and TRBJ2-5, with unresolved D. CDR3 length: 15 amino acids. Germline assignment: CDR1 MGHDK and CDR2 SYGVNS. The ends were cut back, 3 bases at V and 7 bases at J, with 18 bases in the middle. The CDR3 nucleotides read TGTGCCAGCAGTGACCCACGGAGCCCGCATGGGACCCAGTACTTC. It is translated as CASSDPRSPHGTQYF.

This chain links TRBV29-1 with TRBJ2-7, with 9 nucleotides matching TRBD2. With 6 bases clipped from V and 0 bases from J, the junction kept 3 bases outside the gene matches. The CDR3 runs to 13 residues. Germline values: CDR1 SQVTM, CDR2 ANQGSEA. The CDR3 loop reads CSVASGNSYEQYF. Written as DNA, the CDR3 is TGCAGCGTAGCTAGCGGGAACTCCTACGAGCAGTACTTC.

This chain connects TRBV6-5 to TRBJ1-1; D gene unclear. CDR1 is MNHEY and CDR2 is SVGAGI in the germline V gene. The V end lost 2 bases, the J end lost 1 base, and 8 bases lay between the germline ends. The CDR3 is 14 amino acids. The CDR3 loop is CASSYRGTNTEAFF. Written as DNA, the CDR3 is TGTGCCAGCAGTTACAGAGGCACGAACACTGAAGCTTTCTTT.

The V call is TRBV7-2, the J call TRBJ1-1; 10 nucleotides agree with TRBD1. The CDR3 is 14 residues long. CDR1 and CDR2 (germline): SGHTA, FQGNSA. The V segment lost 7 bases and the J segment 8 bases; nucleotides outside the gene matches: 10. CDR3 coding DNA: TGTGCCAGCAAGAACCGGGACAGGGGCCGAGAAGCTTTCTTT. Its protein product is CASKNRDRGREAFF.

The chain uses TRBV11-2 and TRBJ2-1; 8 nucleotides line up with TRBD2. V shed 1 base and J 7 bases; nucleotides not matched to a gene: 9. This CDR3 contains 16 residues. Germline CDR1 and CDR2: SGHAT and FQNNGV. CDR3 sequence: CASSLGGGTRGNEQFF. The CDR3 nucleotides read TGTGCCAGCAGCTTAGGGGGCGGGACTAGAGGGAATGAGCAGTTCTTC.

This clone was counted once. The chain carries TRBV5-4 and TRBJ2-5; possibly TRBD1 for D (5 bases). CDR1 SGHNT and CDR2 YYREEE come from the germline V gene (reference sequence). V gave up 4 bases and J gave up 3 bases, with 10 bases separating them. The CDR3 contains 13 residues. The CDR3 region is CASSPKGEETQYF. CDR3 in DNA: TGTGCCAGCAGCCCGAAAGGGGAAGAGACCCAGTACTTC.

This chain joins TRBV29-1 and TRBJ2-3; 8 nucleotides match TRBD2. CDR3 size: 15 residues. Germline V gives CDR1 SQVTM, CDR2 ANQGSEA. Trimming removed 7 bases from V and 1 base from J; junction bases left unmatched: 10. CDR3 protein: CSARSGGVGTDTQYF. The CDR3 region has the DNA TGCAGCGCCCGATCGGGGGGGGTGGGCACAGATACGCAGTATTTT.

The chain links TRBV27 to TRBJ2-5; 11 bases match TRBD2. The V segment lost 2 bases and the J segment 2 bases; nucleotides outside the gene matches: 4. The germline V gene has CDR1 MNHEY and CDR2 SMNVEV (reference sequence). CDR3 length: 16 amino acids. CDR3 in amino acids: CASSLEASGRQETQYF. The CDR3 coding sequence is TGTGCCAGCAGTTTAGAGGCTAGCGGGAGGCAAGAGACCCAGTACTTC.

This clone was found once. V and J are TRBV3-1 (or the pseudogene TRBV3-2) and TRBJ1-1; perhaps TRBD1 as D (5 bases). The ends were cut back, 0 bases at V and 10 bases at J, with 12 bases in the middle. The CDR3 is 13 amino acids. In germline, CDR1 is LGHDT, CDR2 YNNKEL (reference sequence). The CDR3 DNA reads TGTGCCAGCAGCCAAGACGCGCGGAGGGGAGCTTTCTTT. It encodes CASSQDARRGAFF.

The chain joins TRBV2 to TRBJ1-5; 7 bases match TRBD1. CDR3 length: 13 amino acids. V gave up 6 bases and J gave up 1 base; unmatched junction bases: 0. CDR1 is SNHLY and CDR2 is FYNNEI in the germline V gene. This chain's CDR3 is CASRGQSNQPQHF. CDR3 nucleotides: TGTGCCAGCAGGGGACAGAGCAATCAGCCCCAGCATTTT.

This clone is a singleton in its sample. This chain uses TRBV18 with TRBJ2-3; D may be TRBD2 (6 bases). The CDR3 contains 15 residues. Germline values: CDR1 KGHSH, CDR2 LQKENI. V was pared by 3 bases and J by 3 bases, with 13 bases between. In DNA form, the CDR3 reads TGTGCCAGCTCACCTACCGCGGGGAAAACAGATACGCAGTATTTT. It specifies CASSPTAGKTDTQYF.

The CDR3 is CASSFQGGYGYTF. CDR3 sequence (DNA): TGCGCCAGCAGCTTCCAGGGTGGATATGGCTACACCTTC. This rearrangement joins TRBV5-1 to TRBJ1-2; maybe TRBD1 (5 bases). This CDR3 comprises 13 residues. Germline loops: CDR1 SGHRS, CDR2 YFSETQ. The V gene lost 2 bases and the J gene lost 5 bases, with 10 bases spanning the gap.

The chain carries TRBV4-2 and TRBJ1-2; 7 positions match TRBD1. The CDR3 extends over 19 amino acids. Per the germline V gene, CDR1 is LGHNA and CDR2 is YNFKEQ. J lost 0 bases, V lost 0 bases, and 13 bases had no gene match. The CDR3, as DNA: TGTGCCAGCAGCCAAGACTTGACGACAGGGACCCCTACTAACTATGGCTACACCTTC. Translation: CASSQDLTTGTPTNYGYTF.

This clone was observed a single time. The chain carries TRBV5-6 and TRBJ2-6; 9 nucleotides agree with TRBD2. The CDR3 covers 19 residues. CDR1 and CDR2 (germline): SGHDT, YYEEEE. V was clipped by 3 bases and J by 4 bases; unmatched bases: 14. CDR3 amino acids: CASSSRLAGGPAGANVLTF. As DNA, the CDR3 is TGTGCCAGCAGCTCTCGACTCGCGGGGGGGCCGGCCGGGGCCAACGTCCTGACTTTC.

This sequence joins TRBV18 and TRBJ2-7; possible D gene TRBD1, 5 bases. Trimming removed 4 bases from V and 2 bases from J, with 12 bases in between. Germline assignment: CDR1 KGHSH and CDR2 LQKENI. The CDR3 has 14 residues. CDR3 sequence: CASSRSGRAYEQYF. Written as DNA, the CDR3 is TGTGCCAGCTCACGATCAGGCAGGGCCTACGAGCAGTACTTC.